Described below is a single T cell receptor (beta chain) sequence and its context. The data stem from a study of T cells after yellow fever vaccination. The CDR3 has 16 residues. The J segment lost 4 bases and the V segment lost 3 bases, leaving 9 bases of the junction unmatched. Looked up from germline, CDR1 is SGHTA and CDR2 is FQGNSA. MiXCR was run by TCRdb on the 5' RACE reads, yielding one entry per CDR3 protein. Found here are 500,000 to 650,000 distinct CDR3 sequences, about 15% of them singletons; the top ten hold roughly 17%. The receptor comes from a man aged 18 to 30 who received the YFV17D yellow fever vaccine. The source material was PBMCs, sampled less than 6 days after the first yellow fever vaccination. The rearrangement links TRBV7-2 to TRBJ1-2, with 9 bases that match TRBD1. In DNA, the CDR3 is TGTGCCAGCAGCTTGGGGACAGGGTTGATAGCCTATGGCTACACCTTC. This codes for CASSLGTGLIAYGYTF.